This T cell receptor beta chain was recovered during a study of human T cells and chemical hapten exposure. Study details: Epicutaneous patch tests delivered 0.01% DPC to the upper back, with evaluation at 6 days.

As for time point: pre-sensitization, week 0. The sample's treatment: therapeutic diphenylcyclopropenone sensitization with weekly scalp DPC. TCRdb independently ran MiXCR on the RACE reads; one entry per CDR3 protein. Here the sample spans under 300,000 distinct CDR3 sequences, 8.6% being singletons. Trimming took 4 bases from V and 7 from J, leaving 20 bases between them. The CDR3 spans 16 residues. Material: whole blood, obtained in connection with sensitization to the hapten diphenylcyclopropenone (DPC). The receptor's source is a woman in her thirties or forties with alopecia areata. Some clones in this sample may be carry-over from other donors' samples. The V and J genes are TRBV12-3 or TRBV12-4 and TRBJ2-1; weak D call: TRBD1 (5 bases). The CDR3 protein is CASSYRRSTLGNEQFF. The CDR3 nucleotides read TGTGCCAGCAGTTACAGGCGTTCCACGCTAGGGAATGAGCAGTTCTTC.